The 30 T cell receptor beta chains in this list originate from one sample, sequenced in a study of shared clonotypes between healthy human individuals. Profiling relied on immunoSEQ multiplex PCR, and the TCRdb table lists in-frame clones only, not all of them. The repertoire includes more than 900,000 clones, about 84% of them detected once, and 0.5% to 0.65% sits in the top ten. Sequencing used memory CD4+ T cells from PBMCs. Subset indicated: CD45RA-negative fraction. Receptors were obtained from a young man in good health. Some clones in this sample may be carry-over from other donors' samples.

The chain recombines TRBV28 with TRBJ1-4, with D tentatively TRBD1 (5 bases). Germline lookup yields CDR1 MDHEN and CDR2 SYDVKM. The V end lost 6 bases, the J end lost 5 bases, and 10 bases lay between the germline ends. The CDR3 totals 13 residues. Written as DNA, the CDR3 is TGTGCCAGCAGGGGACTGAGCAATGAAAAACTGTTTTTT. Its translation is CASRGLSNEKLFF.

The chain carries TRBV15 and TRBJ2-3; D possibly corresponds to TRBD1 (6 bases). V lost 3 bases and J lost 0, with 16 bases in between. The CDR3 has 17 amino acids. CDR1 LNHNV and CDR2 YYDKDF come from the germline V gene (reference sequence). In nucleotides, the CDR3 is TGTGCCACCAGCAGCCCTGAGGGGGACAAAAGCACAGATACGCAGTATTTT. This encodes CATSSPEGDKSTDTQYF.

The J gene is TRBJ2-1, the V gene TRBV6-4; 9 bases fit TRBD2. Germline CDR1 is MRHNA and CDR2 is SNTAGT. There are 15 residues in the CDR3. The V and J ends lost 5 bases and 9 bases, in that order; junction bases with no gene match: 11. The CDR3 reads CASSTSVAGVSEQFF. CDR3 bases: TGTGCCAGCAGTACCTCGGTAGCGGGAGTGAGTGAGCAGTTCTTC.

The genes are TRBV2 and TRBJ2-7, with 8 bases lining up with TRBD2. The CDR3 contains 15 residues. Germline V gene sequence: CDR1 SNHLY, CDR2 FYNNEI. After removal of 5 bases from V and 7 bases from J, the junction contained 13 bases not matched to a gene. CDR3 nucleotide sequence: TGTGCCAGCAGTAAGACCCGGGGGGGCCCCGGGGAGCAGTACTTC. As protein: CASSKTRGGPGEQYF.

The CDR3 spells CASSYGVPTYEQYF. CDR3 DNA sequence: TGTGCCAGCAGTTACGGGGTCCCTACCTACGAGCAGTACTTC. V gene TRBV6-9 combines with J gene TRBJ2-5; a possible D gene is TRBD2 (5 bases). The DNA end is a closer match to TRBJ2-7, so the J assignment may be wrong. Germline CDR1 MNHGY, CDR2 SVAAGI. CDR3 size: 14 residues.

The chain has TRBV28 and TRBJ2-5; a possible D gene is TRBD2 (6 bases). The CDR3 contains 14 residues. Germline V lookup: CDR1 MDHEN, CDR2 SYDVKM. Trimming shortened V by 7 bases and J by 2 bases, and 14 bases separated the two germline ends. This CDR3 is CASIGGGVQETQYF. CDR3 sequence (DNA): TGTGCCAGCATCGGTGGCGGGGTACAAGAGACCCAGTACTTC. Drawing the rest from reference TRBV28 and TRBJ2-5, the complete variable domain is DVKVTQSSRYLVKRTGEKVFLECVQDMDHENMFWYRQDPGLGLRLIYFSYDVKMKEKGDIPEGYSVSREKKERFSLILESASTNQTSMYLCASIGGGVQETQYFGPGTRLLVL.

The chain employs TRBV28 and TRBJ2-7; D possibly matches TRBD1 or TRBD2 (5 bases each). The CDR3 spans 15 residues. With 6 bases removed from V and 0 bases from J, the gap between germline ends came to 15 bases. In germline, CDR1 is MDHEN, CDR2 SYDVKM. In DNA, the CDR3 is TGTGCCAGCAGCCCCTCCGGGACGCACTCCTACGAGCAGTACTTC. This encodes CASSPSGTHSYEQYF.

The chain combines TRBV6-5 with TRBJ1-5; D may be TRBD1 (6 bases). Trimming shortened V by 6 bases and J by 2 bases, and 14 bases separated the two germline ends. The CDR3 covers 15 residues. Germline V gene lookup returns CDR1 MNHEY and CDR2 SVGAGI. CDR3 region: CASSSGVGRNQPQHF. For the CDR3, the DNA is TGTGCCAGCAGCTCAGGGGTGGGGCGCAATCAGCCCCAGCATTTT.

The gene calls are TRBV18 and TRBJ2-2, with D perhaps assigned TRBD1 or TRBD2 (5 bases each). Germline lookup yields CDR1 KGHSH and CDR2 LQKENI. Trimming removed 0 bases at V and 4 bases at J, with 12 bases between. CDR3 length: 16 residues. CDR3 sequence (DNA): TGTGCCAGCTCACCACCCGCCGGGGCGGGCACCGGGGAGCTGTTTTTT. Protein sequence: CASSPPAGAGTGELFF.

The genes are TRBV7-2 and TRBJ1-2, with D possibly matching TRBD1 (5 bases). The CDR3 runs to 15 residues. Trimming took off 3 bases at V and 3 bases at J, with 14 bases between the two ends. Germline assignment: CDR1 SGHTA and CDR2 FQGNSA. The CDR3 bases are TGTGCCAGCAGCTTTGGGGGGAGGGGTGACTATGGCTACACCTTC. It is translated as CASSFGGRGDYGYTF. Supplemented by reference TRBV7-2 and TRBJ1-2, the full variable domain reads GAGVSQSPSNKVTEKGKDVELRCDPISGHTALYWYRQSLGQGLEFLIYFQGNSAPDKSGLPSDRFSAERTGGSVSTLTIQRTQQEDSAVYLCASSFGGRGDYGYTFGSGTRLTVV.

In its sample, this clone was seen once. The chain couples TRBV18 to TRBJ2-4, with D possibly being TRBD1 or TRBD2 (5 bases each). The CDR3 runs 15 residues. CDR1 KGHSH and CDR2 LQKENI come from the germline V gene. V dropped 1 base and J dropped 5 bases, with 12 bases sitting between them. CDR3 sequence (DNA): TGTGCCAGCTCACCACTTAGAGGGACGGAAAACATTCAGTACTTC. Its protein is CASSPLRGTENIQYF.

J is TRBJ1-2 and V is TRBV15; no clear D gene. Trimming pared 1 base from V and 0 bases from J, leaving 6 bases between. The CDR3 has 14 residues. Germline V CDR1 and CDR2: LNHNV, YYDKDF (reference sequence). Here the CDR3 DNA reads TGTGCCACCAGCAGAGCCGGAGCTAACTATGGCTACACCTTC. Amino acid sequence: CATSRAGANYGYTF.

This rearrangement joins TRBV5-6 to TRBJ2-1; TRBD1 matches 9 bases. V gave up 3 bases and J gave up 9 bases; unmatched junction bases: 7. Germline V gene lookup returns CDR1 SGHDT and CDR2 YYEEEE. This CDR3 has 14 amino acids. CDR3 DNA: TGTGCCAGCAGCTGGGACAGGGCCTTTGGTGAGCAGTTCTTC. Translation gives CASSWDRAFGEQFF.

This clone was counted only a few times. The CDR3 DNA reads TGTGCCAGCAGCTTAGGGGGTTTCAATCAGCCCCAGCATTTT. It codes for CASSLGGFNQPQHF. This chain connects TRBV7-9 to TRBJ1-5; no definite D call. V was cut by 1 base and J by 3 bases, with 7 bases left in between. CDR1 is SEHNR, CDR2 FQNEAQ, per germline (reference sequence). This CDR3 is 14 amino acids long.

Regarding this clone: Other DNA sequences within the sample encode an identical CDR3. This sequence joins TRBV27 and TRBJ2-5; D is possibly TRBD2 (5 bases). The germline gives CDR1 MNHEY, CDR2 SMNVEV (reference sequence). The CDR3 sequence is 14 residues long. V was cut by 5 bases and J by 2 bases, with 12 bases left in between. CDR3 in DNA: TGTGCCAGCAGTCGCAGGACGGGGCAAGAGACCCAGTACTTC. Protein product: CASSRRTGQETQYF.

The rearrangement links TRBV28 to TRBJ2-1, with TRBD2 identical over 11 bases. The CDR3 runs 16 residues. The J segment lost 2 bases and the V segment lost 5 bases, leaving 5 bases of the junction unmatched. Germline CDR1 MDHEN, CDR2 SYDVKM. CDR3 nucleotide sequence: TGTGCCAGCAGTCGCGTTAGCGGGAGGGCCTACAATGAGCAGTTCTTC. Translation gives CASSRVSGRAYNEQFF.

The chain joins TRBV7-2 to TRBJ1-1, with D hard to call. The germline gives CDR1 SGHTA, CDR2 FQGNSA. Trimming removed 1 base at V and 7 bases at J, with 7 bases between. CDR3 length: 12 amino acids. In nucleotides, the CDR3 is TGTGCCAGCAGCTTAGTCTTCTTTGAAGCTTTCTTT. This sequence encodes CASSLVFFEAFF. The full variable domain, in which reference TRBV7-2 and TRBJ1-1 provide the parts outside the CDR3, is GAGVSQSPSNKVTEKGKDVELRCDPISGHTALYWYRQSLGQGLEFLIYFQGNSAPDKSGLPSDRFSAERTGGSVSTLTIQRTQQEDSAVYLCASSLVFFEAFFGQGTRLTVV.

This clone has just one count. The chain has TRBV28 and TRBJ2-7; 8 bases align to TRBD1. Unmatched junction bases numbered 12, after V lost 7 bases and J lost 1 base. The CDR3 length is 16 residues. The germline CDR1 and CDR2 sequences are MDHEN and SYDVKM. CDR3 sequence reads: CASIPRPGTGSYEQYF. The DNA for the CDR3 is TGTGCCAGCATCCCCCGGCCAGGGACAGGTTCCTACGAGCAGTACTTC.

The chain links TRBV2 to TRBJ2-7, with 11 nucleotides matching TRBD2. The CDR3 is 15 residues long. Germline CDR1 and CDR2: SNHLY and FYNNEI. Trimming cost V 4 bases and J 1 base; bases outside gene matches: 3. DNA for the CDR3: TGTGCCAGCAGTGTGGGGACTAGCGGTTCCTACGAGCAGTACTTC. Amino acid sequence: CASSVGTSGSYEQYF.

Note on this clone: A far larger clone is only one base removed, so a read error is likely. This chain joins TRBV9 and TRBJ1-1, with D tentatively TRBD1 (5 bases). The germline V gene has CDR1 SGDLS and CDR2 YYNGEE. This CDR3 contains 13 residues. The V end was cut by 4 bases, the J end by 3 bases, with 10 bases between. DNA for the CDR3: TGTGCCAGCAGCTTAAGCAGGGACACTGAAGCTTTCTTT. It translates to CASSLSRDTEAFF.

The rearrangement joins TRBV12-1 to TRBJ2-7. TRBV12-1 is classified as a pseudogene. The CDR3 is 14 residues long. The CDR3 DNA follows: TGTGCCAGCGAAATCCACACGGACCCCTACGAGCAGTACTTC. Its protein is CASEIHTDPYEQYF.

This chain joins TRBV9 and TRBJ2-3; D assignment may be TRBD1 or TRBD2 (5 bases each). This CDR3 has 12 residues. Trimming removed 4 bases at V and 10 bases at J, with 13 bases between. The germline gives CDR1 SGDLS, CDR2 YYNGEE. Here the CDR3 DNA reads TGTGCCAGCAGCCCAGGAGAGGGGTCGCAGTATTTT. Amino acid sequence: CASSPGEGSQYF.

The rearrangement joins TRBV7-8 to TRBJ2-7; 11 bases match TRBD2. Germline V gene lookup returns CDR1 SGHVS and CDR2 FQNEAQ. This CDR3 region has 15 residues. Trimming at V came to 5 bases and at J to 2 bases, leaving 5 bases not matched to a gene. CDR3 loop: CASSTLAGGAYEQYF. Written as DNA, the CDR3 is TGTGCCAGCAGCACCCTAGCGGGGGGCGCCTACGAGCAGTACTTC.

This chain links TRBV11-2 with TRBJ2-5; 7 nucleotides align to TRBD1. The junction had 7 bases not matched to a gene; V was cut back by 5 bases and J by 1 base. CDR3 length: 15 amino acids. CDR1 is SGHAT and CDR2 is FQNNGV in the germline V gene. The CDR3 DNA reads as TGTGCCAGCAGCAAATCCGGGACAGTCCAAGAGACCCAGTACTTC. Encoded protein: CASSKSGTVQETQYF.

A word on this clone: The sample contains more than one DNA sequence encoding this CDR3. The V gene is TRBV29-1, the J gene TRBJ2-5; tentatively, D is TRBD2 (5 bases). The CDR3 is 11 residues long. Germline CDR1 SQVTM, CDR2 ANQGSEA. Trimming shortened V by 6 bases and J by 1 base, and 6 bases separated the two germline ends. This CDR3 reads CSVGLQETQYF. CDR3 DNA sequence: TGCAGCGTCGGACTCCAAGAGACCCAGTACTTC.

J is TRBJ1-4 and V is TRBV4-1, with 9 positions matching TRBD1. CDR3 length: 14 amino acids. The ends lost 4 bases at V and 7 bases at J; junction bases unmatched: 4. CDR1 and CDR2 (germline): MGHRA, YSYEKL. The CDR3 bases are TGCGCCAGCAGCCCGGGACAGGGCTTTGAAAAACTGTTTTTT. Protein: CASSPGQGFEKLFF.

There are a few counts of this clone. The J gene is TRBJ1-5, the V gene TRBV19; D call uncertain. The CDR3 contains 12 residues. V dropped 8 bases and J dropped 3 bases, with 8 bases sitting between them. Germline CDR1 and CDR2: LNHDA and SQIVND (reference sequence). CDR3 in amino acids: CASGGFNQPQHF. The CDR3 DNA is TGTGCCAGTGGCGGGTTCAATCAGCCCCAGCATTTT.

V is TRBV28 and J is TRBJ1-4; D unclear. CDR1 is MDHEN and CDR2 is SYDVKM in the germline V gene. This CDR3 contains 12 residues. With 2 bases removed from V and 10 bases from J, the gap between germline ends came to 8 bases. CDR3 nucleotides: TGTGCCAGCAGTTTACTGAGAGCAAAACTGTTTTTT. Residues: CASSLLRAKLFF.

This clone has a single count. Being one base from a much bigger clone, this may be a read error. This chain links TRBV30 with TRBJ2-5, with D tentatively TRBD2 (5 bases). The CDR3 has 13 amino acids. From germline, CDR1 is GTSNPN and CDR2 SVGIG (reference sequence). The CDR3 reads CAWSRTSGETRYF. CDR3 DNA: TGTGCCTGGAGTAGAACTAGTGGGGAGACCCGGTACTTC.

The chain couples TRBV7-9 to TRBJ1-1, with 8 bases fitting TRBD1. The junction had 3 bases not matched to a gene; V was cut back by 5 bases and J by 4 bases. This CDR3 spans 13 amino acids. Germline-derived CDR1 and CDR2 are SEHNR and FQNEAQ (reference sequence). The CDR3 nucleotides read TGTGCCAGCAGCGAACAGGGGGTCACTGAAGCTTTCTTT. This sequence encodes CASSEQGVTEAFF.